The sequence of this T cell receptor beta chain was determined in a study of cytomegalovirus exposure and HLA in healthy donors. Vbeta (60) and Jbeta (13) primers were used in the PCR. Assay: immunoSEQ multiplex PCR; the TCRdb copy retains only in-frame clones and omits some. This table has around 100,000 clones, around 80% appearing once. In regard to this clone: The antigen is not known.

General observations from the study: The authors reported that TCR beta sequences could predict HLA-A and HLA-B alleles. These predictions were accurate for most subjects in the first cohort. Reports described diagnosis of cytomegalovirus status by the classifier as highly specific and sensitive. The productive fraction for most TCR beta V segments was about 90% or about 30% in an earlier analysis.

The CDR3 is 15 amino acids. The germline CDR1 and CDR2 sequences are LNHDA and SQIVND (reference sequence). With V trimmed by 7 bases and J by 4 bases, 6 bases remained unmatched. Donors likely had unrecorded immune exposures despite being nominally healthy when sampled. The receptor was isolated from a male donor in good health and CMV-seropositive. The chain links TRBV19 to TRBJ2-1, with 11 positions matching TRBD2. The sample comprised PBMCs. The CDR3 here is CASTTGTSGYNEQFF. CDR3 bases: TGTGCCAGTACCACCGGGACTAGCGGTTACAATGAGCAGTTCTTC.